This entry lists 27 T cell receptor beta chains sequenced from one sample in a study of patients and donors after allogeneic stem cell transplantation. TCRdb re-analysed the RT-PCR reads in MiXCR, keeping a single row per CDR3 protein. The sample yields about 90,000 distinct CDR3 sequences, around 48% seen once. The sequenced material came from blood, either unsorted or a sorted T cell fraction (not recorded which). The receptor set was obtained from a human donor who was either an allogeneic HSCT recipient or a stem cell or donor lymphocyte infusion donor (not recorded which). It is not recorded whose cells these are; they may come from a transplant donor.

The rearrangement links TRBV28 to TRBJ1-2; tentatively, D is TRBD1 (5 bases). Germline V gene lookup returns CDR1 MDHEN and CDR2 SYDVKM. The CDR3 has 15 amino acids. V was shortened by 1 base and J by 4 bases, with 13 bases between the two germline ends. CDR3 nucleotides: TGTGCCAGCAGTTTATTCCCTCAGGGCCCCTATGGCTACACCTTC. Residues: CASSLFPQGPYGYTF.

This clonotype was seen only once. The CDR3: CASSLSRTGNNSPLHF. CDR3 nucleotides: TGTGCCAGCAGCTTATCACGGACAGGAAATAATTCACCCCTCCACTTT. The J gene is TRBJ1-6, the V gene TRBV7-2, with 7 bases fitting TRBD1. The V gene's germline CDR1 is SGHTA and CDR2 FQGNSA. The CDR3 is made up of 16 amino acids. The V segment lost 2 bases and the J segment 5 bases; nucleotides outside the gene matches: 6.

This chain joins TRBV20-1 and TRBJ1-4; D remains unclear. CDR1 is DFQATT and CDR2 is SNEGSKA in the germline V gene (reference sequence). The CDR3 sequence is 14 residues long. Trimming shortened V by 4 bases and J by 8 bases, and 17 bases separated the two germline ends. Here the CDR3 reads CSAIPGLGEEKLFF. The CDR3 coding sequence is TGCAGTGCTATTCCAGGCCTTGGGGAGGAAAAACTGTTTTTT.

This clonotype was counted between two and nine times. This chain joins TRBV11-2 and TRBJ1-4; possibly TRBD1 for D (5 bases). CDR1 SGHAT and CDR2 FQNNGV come from the germline V gene. CDR3 size: 17 residues. V dropped 5 bases and J dropped 8 bases, with 24 bases sitting between them. In DNA, the CDR3 is TGTGCCAGCAGCCAGCGGGGACGGACACGGAACTTCGAAAAACTGTTTTTT. It yields the protein CASSQRGRTRNFEKLFF. The full variable domain, rest sourced from reference TRBV11-2 and TRBJ1-4, is EAGVAQSPRYKIIEKRQSVAFWCNPISGHATLYWYQQILGQGPKLLIQFQNNGVVDDSQLPKDRFSAERLKGVDSTLKIQPAKLEDSAVYLCASSQRGRTRNFEKLFFGSGTQLSVL.

This clonotype was detected only a few times. The chain joins TRBV20-1 to TRBJ2-4, with 9 bases that match TRBD2. The CDR3 runs to 15 residues. Germline V gene data show CDR1 as DFQATT and CDR2 as SNEGSKA (reference sequence). V dropped 6 bases and J dropped 2; count of bases not matched to a gene: 8. CDR3 in DNA: TGCAGTGCAGTAAAAGCGGGAGGTCCCAAAAACATTCAGTACTTC. Translation gives CSAVKAGGPKNIQYF.

This clonotype was seen repeatedly, ten times or more. V and J are TRBV6-5 and TRBJ1-5; D might be TRBD1 (5 bases). This CDR3 is 13 amino acids long. The V gene's germline CDR1 is MNHEY and CDR2 SVGAGI. V lost 4 bases and J 6 bases, leaving 10 bases between the germline ends. In DNA, the CDR3 is TGTGCCAGCAGTTGGGGGTGGCGTCAGCCCCAGCATTTT. It is translated as CASSWGWRQPQHF.

The chain recombines TRBV5-4 with TRBJ1-2; no definite D call. The CDR3 covers 14 residues. V was clipped by 0 bases and J by 5 bases, with 11 bases between them. The V gene's germline CDR1 is SGHNT and CDR2 YYREEE (reference sequence). CDR3 sequence (DNA): TGTGCCAGCAGCTTGGGAACATCTTCGTATGGCTACACCTTC. Protein product: CASSLGTSSYGYTF.

This clonotype came up a few times. The chain is built from TRBV27 and TRBJ1-5; D ambiguous. Germline-derived CDR1 and CDR2 are MNHEY and SMNVEV (reference sequence). CDR3 length equals 15 residues. Deletions cut 5 bases from V and 5 bases from J, with 16 bases between. In DNA, the CDR3 is TGTGCCAGCAGTGCTGGAACTTTTGGGGATCAGCCCCAGCATTTT. Translated, it gives CASSAGTFGDQPQHF.

This clonotype was found once. The chain carries TRBV5-5 and TRBJ1-2, with D maybe TRBD1 (6 bases). With 0 bases removed from V and 3 bases from J, the gap between germline ends came to 18 bases. The germline gives CDR1 SGHKS, CDR2 YYEKEE (reference sequence). The CDR3 spans 17 residues. CDR3: CASSLGSIARGDYGYTF. CDR3 bases: TGTGCCAGCAGCTTGGGATCCATTGCCAGGGGCGACTATGGCTACACCTTC.

The chain joins TRBV4-3 to TRBJ1-4; maybe TRBD1 (5 bases). The V gene's germline CDR1 is LGHNA and CDR2 YSLEER. Trimming removed 0 bases at V and 6 bases at J, with 11 bases between. CDR3 length: 15 residues. CDR3 protein: CASSQDKGRYEKLFF. CDR3 DNA: TGCGCCAGCAGCCAAGACAAGGGGCGGTATGAAAAACTGTTTTTT.

The V call is TRBV6-2 or TRBV6-3, the J call TRBJ1-1; D not certain. Trimming took off 2 bases at V and 7 bases at J, with 17 bases between the two ends. Germline lookup yields CDR1 MNHEY and CDR2 SVGEGT. The CDR3 is 15 amino acids. The CDR3 loop is CASSYGPALGSEAFF. In DNA, the CDR3 is TGTGCCAGCAGTTACGGCCCGGCGCTGGGGAGTGAAGCTTTCTTT.

The chain has TRBV28 and TRBJ2-7, with no clear D. V gave up 3 bases and J gave up 1 base, with 7 bases separating them. CDR3 length: 13 amino acids. Per the germline V gene, CDR1 is MDHEN and CDR2 is SYDVKM. CDR3 bases: TGTGCCAGCAGTTTTACCAATTCCTACGAGCAGTACTTC. It is translated as CASSFTNSYEQYF. The full variable domain, in which reference TRBV28 and TRBJ2-7 provide the parts outside the CDR3, is DVKVTQSSRYLVKRTGEKVFLECVQDMDHENMFWYRQDPGLGLRLIYFSYDVKMKEKGDIPEGYSVSREKKERFSLILESASTNQTSMYLCASSFTNSYEQYFGPGTRLTVT.

The chain is built from TRBV27 and TRBJ2-1; TRBD2 agrees at 10 bases. The CDR3 sequence is 16 residues long. The junction had 6 bases not matched to a gene; V was cut back by 5 bases and J by 2 bases. Germline lookup yields CDR1 MNHEY and CDR2 SMNVEV (reference sequence). CDR3 in DNA: TGTGCCAGCAGTCCCCTAGCGGGAGCAGCCTACAATGAGCAGTTCTTC. It specifies CASSPLAGAAYNEQFF.

The chain carries TRBV9 and TRBJ2-3; no reliable D call. The CDR3 extends over 13 amino acids. The V end was cut by 2 bases, the J end by 0 bases, with 4 bases between. Germline loops: CDR1 SGDLS, CDR2 YYNGEE. CDR3 nucleotides: TGTGCCAGCAGCGTTTCGAGCACAGATACGCAGTATTTT. Residues: CASSVSSTDTQYF.

This clonotype was seen more than once but under ten times. The chain is built from TRBV20-1 and TRBJ1-1, with D possibly being TRBD1 (6 bases). Trimming shortened V by 0 bases and J by 1 base, and 21 bases separated the two germline ends. The CDR3 has 18 residues. Germline CDR1 reads DFQATT; CDR2 reads SNEGSKA (reference sequence). CDR3 nucleotides: TGCAGTGCTAGAGATGGGAGGTGGGGGCTTGTGGAGAACACTGAAGCTTTCTTT. Its translation: CSARDGRWGLVENTEAFF.

This clonotype was seen more than once but under ten times. This sequence joins TRBV5-1 and TRBJ1-1, with D possibly being TRBD1 (6 bases). The CDR3 sequence is 14 residues long. V lost 4 bases, J lost 4 bases, and 14 bases lay in between. CDR1 SGHRS and CDR2 YFSETQ come from the germline V gene. CDR3 sequence (DNA): TGCGCCAGCAGCGCTGGACAGAAAGCCACTGAAGCTTTCTTT. Translation: CASSAGQKATEAFF.

The J gene is TRBJ2-1, the V gene TRBV14; 8 bases agree with TRBD2. This CDR3 comprises 16 residues. Germline V CDR1 and CDR2: SGHDN, FVKESK. V lost 4 bases to trimming and J lost 5 bases; unmatched junction nucleotides: 10. CDR3 amino acids: CASSPYPGGGNNEQFF. For the CDR3, the DNA is TGTGCCAGCAGCCCGTACCCGGGAGGGGGTAACAATGAGCAGTTCTTC.

The V and J genes are TRBV12-3 or TRBV12-4 and TRBJ1-2, with D maybe TRBD1 (5 bases). V gave up 3 bases and J gave up 4 bases, with 12 bases separating them. This CDR3 spans 14 amino acids. The CDR3: CASSLGPTLYGYTF. The CDR3 region has the DNA TGTGCCAGCAGTTTGGGACCGACTCTCTATGGCTACACCTTC.

The table lists this clonotype with a few counts. The rearrangement links TRBV12-3 or TRBV12-4 to TRBJ1-2; tentatively, D is TRBD1 (6 bases). The length of the CDR3 is 13 residues. The V and J ends lost 5 bases and 8 bases respectively, with 15 bases between them. CDR3 loop: CASSPHREAGYTF. CDR3 nucleotide sequence: TGTGCCAGCAGTCCACACAGGGAAGCCGGCTACACCTTC.

V usage is TRBV13 and J usage is TRBJ1-5; 8 bases match TRBD1. Germline loops: CDR1 PRHDT, CDR2 FYEKMQ (reference sequence). With V trimmed by 5 bases and J by 9 bases, 9 bases remained unmatched. This CDR3 region has 14 residues. The CDR3 here is CASSQRQGPTPQHF. The CDR3 DNA sequence: TGTGCCAGCAGCCAACGACAGGGGCCCACGCCCCAGCATTTT.

The chain is built from TRBV11-2 and TRBJ1-1; no clear D. Germline loops: CDR1 SGHAT, CDR2 FQNNGV. V was cut by 0 bases and J by 4 bases, with 15 bases left in between. This CDR3 comprises 16 residues. This CDR3 is CASSLEGREVGTEAFF. DNA of the CDR3: TGTGCCAGCAGCTTAGAGGGGAGGGAGGTGGGCACTGAAGCTTTCTTT.

The V call is TRBV30, the J call TRBJ1-5; 8 positions agree with TRBD1. The trim removed 0 bases at V and 7 bases at J, leaving 2 bases unmatched. The CDR3 has 13 amino acids. CDR1 is GTSNPN, CDR2 SVGIG, per germline (reference sequence). The CDR3 loop is CAWSVQGGQPQHF. In nucleotides, the CDR3 is TGTGCCTGGAGTGTACAGGGGGGACAGCCCCAGCATTTT.

This clonotype appeared a few times. The chain couples TRBV4-3 to TRBJ1-3; D may be TRBD1 (5 bases). Looked up from germline, CDR1 is LGHNA and CDR2 is YSLEER. This CDR3 comprises 18 residues. The ends were cut back, 0 bases at V and 4 bases at J, with 19 bases in the middle. DNA for the CDR3: TGCGCCAGCAGCCAAGATCGCGGACCGATAAGGGACGGAAACACCATATATTTT. Translation: CASSQDRGPIRDGNTIYF.

This chain joins TRBV4-3 and TRBJ1-1; perhaps TRBD1 as D (6 bases). The CDR3 sequence is 17 residues long. Trimming left V 0 bases short and J 0 bases short, with 14 bases between. Germline CDR1 LGHNA, CDR2 YSLEER. The CDR3 protein is CASSQDRGTYMNTEAFF. DNA for the CDR3: TGCGCCAGCAGCCAAGACCGAGGGACATACATGAACACTGAAGCTTTCTTT.

This chain joins TRBV7-2 and TRBJ1-2; a weak D match, TRBD1 (5 bases). The V and J ends lost 1 base and 4 bases respectively, with 13 bases between them. The CDR3 contains 15 residues. Germline CDR1 and CDR2: SGHTA and FQGNSA. CDR3 in amino acids: CASSLEDSRFYGYTF. The CDR3 DNA follows: TGTGCCAGCAGCTTAGAAGACAGCCGATTCTATGGCTACACCTTC.

This clonotype was counted between two and nine times. J is TRBJ1-1 and V is TRBV5-4; perhaps TRBD1 as D (5 bases). V lost 5 bases to trimming and J lost 2 bases, with 19 bases between them. CDR1 is SGHNT, CDR2 YYREEE, per germline (reference sequence). The CDR3 spans 16 residues. CDR3 region: CASSRNRGNGNTEAFF. In DNA, the CDR3 is TGTGCCAGCAGTCGGAACCGGGGCAACGGTAACACTGAAGCTTTCTTT.

The rearrangement uses TRBV6-8 and TRBJ1-2, with no clear D. The CDR3 runs to 18 residues. The V gene lost 6 bases and the J gene lost 0 bases, with 23 bases spanning the gap. The germline CDR1 and CDR2 sequences are MNHGY and SAAAGT. CDR3 nucleotide sequence: TGTGCCAGCAGCCCGCTGATGGAGTGGCAAATATCTAACTATGGCTACACCTTC. It codes for CASSPLMEWQISNYGYTF.